This TCR beta chain derives from a study of T-cell memory formation after mild COVID-19. Study findings and constraints: Cross-reactive memory seemingly joined, as some responding clones were found in pre-infection memory. Researchers report contracting CD4+ clones mostly in CM and EM, with CD8+ clones in EMRA.

Barcoded TCR alpha and TCR beta cDNA libraries with UMIs came from 5'RACE using constant-segment primers. MiXCR was run by TCRdb on the 5' RACE reads, yielding one entry per CDR3 protein. The profile covers about 400,000 distinct CDR3 sequences, with roughly a quarter appearing a single time and 13% taken by the ten largest. The CDR3 is 15 residues long. Per germline, CDR1 SGHVS and CDR2 FQNEAQ. With 6 bases clipped from V and 2 bases from J, the junction kept 8 bases outside the gene matches. This clonotype was found many times. Its target is not known. The material sequenced was PBMCs or a T cell subset sorted from them (not recorded which). The receptor was derived from an adult woman who had mild COVID-19 (a few samples of this study predate the infection). Cell type and time point are not known. The chain is built from TRBV7-8 and TRBJ2-3, with 7 positions matching TRBD2. As DNA, the CDR3 is TGTGCCAGCAGACCCTGGGGGGGGTTCACAGATACGCAGTATTTT. This encodes CASRPWGGFTDTQYF.